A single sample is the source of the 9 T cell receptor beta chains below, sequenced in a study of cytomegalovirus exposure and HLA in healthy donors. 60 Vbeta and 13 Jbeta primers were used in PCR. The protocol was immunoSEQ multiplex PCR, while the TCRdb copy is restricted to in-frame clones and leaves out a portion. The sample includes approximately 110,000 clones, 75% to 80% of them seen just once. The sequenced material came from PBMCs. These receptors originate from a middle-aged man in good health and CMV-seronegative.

The CDR3 DNA follows: TGTGCCAGCAGCTTCTCCCCTTACGAGCAGTACTTC. Encoded protein: CASSFSPYEQYF. The chain has TRBV7-9 and TRBJ2-5; no definite D call. The DNA end is more similar to TRBJ2-7, so the J call may be wrong. CDR3 length: 12 amino acids. Germline V gene sequence: CDR1 SEHNR, CDR2 FQNEAQ (reference sequence).

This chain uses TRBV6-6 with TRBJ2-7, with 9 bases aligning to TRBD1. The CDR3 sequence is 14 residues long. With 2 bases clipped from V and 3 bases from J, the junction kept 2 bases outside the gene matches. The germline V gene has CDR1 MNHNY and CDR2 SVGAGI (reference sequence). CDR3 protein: CASSYTGQGYEQYF. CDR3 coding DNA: TGTGCCAGCAGTTACACGGGACAGGGCTACGAGCAGTACTTC.

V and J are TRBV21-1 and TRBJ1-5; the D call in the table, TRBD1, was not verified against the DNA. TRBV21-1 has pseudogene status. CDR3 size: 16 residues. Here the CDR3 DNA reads TGTGCCAGCAGCAAAGCGCGAACAGGGGGCAATCAGCCCCAGCATTTT. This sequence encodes CASSKARTGGNQPQHF.

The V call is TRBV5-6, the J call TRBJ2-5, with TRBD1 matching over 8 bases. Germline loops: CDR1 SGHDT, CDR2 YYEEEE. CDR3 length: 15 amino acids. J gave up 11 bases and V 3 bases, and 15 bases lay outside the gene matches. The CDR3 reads CASSSSPGQAEEQYF. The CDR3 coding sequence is TGTGCCAGCAGCTCCTCCCCGGGACAGGCCGAAGAGCAGTACTTC.

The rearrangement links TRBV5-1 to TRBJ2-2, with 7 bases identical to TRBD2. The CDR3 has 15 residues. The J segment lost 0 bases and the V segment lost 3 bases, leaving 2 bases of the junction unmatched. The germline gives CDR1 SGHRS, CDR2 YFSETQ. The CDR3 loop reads CASSSGTTNTGELFF. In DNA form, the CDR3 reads TGCGCCAGCAGCTCCGGGACTACGAACACCGGGGAGCTGTTTTTT. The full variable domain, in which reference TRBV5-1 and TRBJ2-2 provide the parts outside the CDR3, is KAGVTQTPRYLIKTRGQQVTLSCSPISGHRSVSWYQQTPGQGLQFLFEYFSETQRNKGNFPGRFSGRQFSNSRSEMNVSTLELGDSALYLCASSSGTTNTGELFFGEGSRLTVL.

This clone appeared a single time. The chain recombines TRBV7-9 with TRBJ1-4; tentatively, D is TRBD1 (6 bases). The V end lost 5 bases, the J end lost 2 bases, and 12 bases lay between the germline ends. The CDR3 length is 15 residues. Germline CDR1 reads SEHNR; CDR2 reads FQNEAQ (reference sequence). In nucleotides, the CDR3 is TGTGCCAGCAGCCCAGGGACACCCACTAATGAAAAACTGTTTTTT. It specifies CASSPGTPTNEKLFF.

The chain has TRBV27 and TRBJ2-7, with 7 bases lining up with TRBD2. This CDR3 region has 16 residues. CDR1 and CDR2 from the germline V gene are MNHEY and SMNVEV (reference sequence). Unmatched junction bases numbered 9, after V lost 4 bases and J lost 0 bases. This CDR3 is CASSSSGTGSSYEQYF. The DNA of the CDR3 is TGTGCCAGCAGTTCAAGCGGGACGGGAAGCTCCTACGAGCAGTACTTC.

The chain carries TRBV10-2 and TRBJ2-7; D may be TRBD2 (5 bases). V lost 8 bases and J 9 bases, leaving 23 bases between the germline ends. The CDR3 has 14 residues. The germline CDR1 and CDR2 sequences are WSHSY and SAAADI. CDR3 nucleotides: TGCGCCAGCGCCTCCCGGGCCCGATTTGAGGGGCAGTACTTC. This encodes CASASRARFEGQYF.

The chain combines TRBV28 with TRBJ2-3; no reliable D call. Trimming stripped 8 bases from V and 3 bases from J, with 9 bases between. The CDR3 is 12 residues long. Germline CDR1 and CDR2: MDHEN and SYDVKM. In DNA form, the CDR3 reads TGTGCCAGCCAACAGAGAACAGATACGCAGTATTTT. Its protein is CASQQRTDTQYF.